This T cell receptor (beta chain) was sequenced during a study of blood T cell repertoires in COVID-19. Method: immunoSEQ multiplex PCR; TCRdb's copy keeps in-frame clones and lacks some. The sample includes hundreds of thousands of clones, 75% to 90% of them seen just once. The source is a woman in her 30s who had been exposed to COVID-19. Sequencing was carried out using PBMCs or T cells enriched from blood (not recorded which).

Written as DNA, the CDR3 is TGTGCCACCAGTACCAGGGGGACTGAAGCTTTCTTT. Its protein is CATSTRGTEAFF. The gene calls are TRBV24-1 and TRBJ1-1; 7 nucleotides align to TRBD1. V shed 6 bases and J 5 bases; nucleotides not matched to a gene: 2. CDR1 KGHDR and CDR2 SFDVKD come from the germline V gene. The CDR3 runs to 12 residues.